Below, 18 T cell receptor beta chains from the same sample are listed, as sequenced in a study of blood T cell repertoires in COVID-19. TCRdb's table, derived via immunoSEQ multiplex PCR, lists solely in-frame clones and lacks some. Of 56,000 or so clones listed, just under 90% were seen once; the top ten hold 3% to 5%. The sequenced material came from peripheral blood. The receptors shown here come from a man aged 45-65 years with acute or convalescent COVID-19.

The gene calls are TRBV5-1 and TRBJ2-7, with TRBD2 matching 14 bases. V dropped 4 bases and J dropped 3; count of bases not matched to a gene: 6. CDR1 is SGHRS and CDR2 is YFSETQ in the germline V gene. The length of the CDR3 is 16 residues. The CDR3 region is CASSGGLAGDVYEQYF. The CDR3 DNA sequence: TGCGCCAGCAGCGGGGGACTAGCGGGGGATGTCTACGAGCAGTACTTC.

This rearrangement joins TRBV10-3 to TRBJ2-3; 8 nucleotides agree with TRBD2. There are 17 residues in the CDR3. The V segment lost 1 base and the J segment 4 bases; nucleotides outside the gene matches: 10. CDR1 and CDR2 from the germline V gene are ENHRY and SYGVKD. CDR3 nucleotides: TGTGCCATCAGTGAGTTCGGGACTAGTACTGAAGCAGATACGCAGTATTTT. Encoded protein: CAISEFGTSTEADTQYF.

This chain joins TRBV6-6 and TRBJ2-1; D perhaps matches TRBD1 (5 bases). There are 15 residues in the CDR3. Germline lookup yields CDR1 MNHNY and CDR2 SVGAGI (reference sequence). V was shortened by 4 bases and J by 6 bases, with 16 bases between the two germline ends. This chain's CDR3 is CASSSTTTGGNEQFF. The CDR3 DNA reads TGTGCCAGCAGTTCGACCACAACAGGCGGCAATGAGCAGTTCTTC.

This sequence joins TRBV15 and TRBJ2-3, with TRBD2 as a possible D gene (6 bases). Germline V gene sequence: CDR1 LNHNV, CDR2 YYDKDF (reference sequence). V gave up 3 bases and J gave up 2 bases, with 9 bases separating them. CDR3 length equals 14 residues. CDR3: CATSRRDSTDTQYF. The CDR3 DNA sequence: TGTGCCACCAGCAGGCGGGACTCCACAGATACGCAGTATTTT. Drawing the rest from reference TRBV15 and TRBJ2-3, the complete variable domain is DAMVIQNPRYQVTQFGKPVTLSCSQTLNHNVMYWYQQKSSQAPKLLFHYYDKDFNNEADTPDNFQSRRPNTSFCFLDIRSPGLGDTAMYLCATSRRDSTDTQYFGPGTRLTVL.

The rearrangement joins TRBV24-1 to TRBJ2-3, with 7 bases that match TRBD2. The V gene end was trimmed by 7 bases and the J gene end by 0 bases; junction bases not matched to a gene: 6. From germline, CDR1 is KGHDR and CDR2 SFDVKD. CDR3 length: 15 residues. The CDR3 protein is CATRTSRDSTDTQYF. Here the CDR3 DNA reads TGTGCCACCAGGACTAGCCGTGATAGCACAGATACGCAGTATTTT.

This chain joins TRBV5-4 and TRBJ2-3; no reliable D call. Trimming took 0 bases from V and 4 from J, leaving 3 bases between them. This CDR3 has 12 residues. Per the germline V gene, CDR1 is SGHNT and CDR2 is YYREEE (reference sequence). The CDR3 reads CASSLVADTQYF. For the CDR3, the DNA is TGTGCCAGCAGCTTGGTCGCAGATACGCAGTATTTT. Filled out from reference TRBV5-4 and TRBJ2-3, the complete variable domain reads ETGVTQSPTHLIKTRGQQVTLRCSSQSGHNTVSWYQQALGQGPQFIFQYYREEENGRGNFPPRFSGLQFPNYSSELNVNALELDDSALYLCASSLVADTQYFGPGTRLTVL.

This clone was found once. The V call is TRBV29-1, the J call TRBJ2-5; perhaps TRBD1 as D (6 bases). The CDR3 runs 11 residues. Germline V gene data show CDR1 as SQVTM and CDR2 as ANQGSEA. V was clipped by 4 bases and J by 3 bases, with 6 bases between them. CDR3 protein: CSVGTEETQYF. The CDR3 bases are TGCAGCGTTGGGACAGAAGAGACCCAGTACTTC.

The chain couples TRBV4-1 to TRBJ1-6; D not certain. From germline, CDR1 is MGHRA and CDR2 YSYEKL. This CDR3 comprises 15 residues. Trimming cost V 2 bases and J 9 bases, with 14 bases left between them. The DNA for the CDR3 is TGCGCCAGCAGCCAAAGTTCGGTACCTGGTTCACCCCTCCACTTT. It specifies CASSQSSVPGSPLHF.

The chain links TRBV5-8 to TRBJ1-5; D gene ambiguous. CDR1 SGHTS and CDR2 YDEGEE come from the germline V gene. The CDR3 runs 12 residues. The V and J ends lost 1 base and 5 bases respectively, with 4 bases between them. DNA for the CDR3: TGTGCCAGCAGCTTGTTCGATCAGCCCCAGCATTTT. This codes for CASSLFDQPQHF.

This clone has just one count. This chain links TRBV15 with TRBJ2-1; 13 bases fit TRBD2. Germline CDR1 LNHNV, CDR2 YYDKDF (reference sequence). V lost 4 bases, J lost 9 bases, and 12 bases stayed unmatched. This CDR3 is built from 17 residues. CDR3: CATSITRLAGGGIEQFF. CDR3 nucleotides: TGTGCCACCAGCATAACGCGACTAGCGGGGGGAGGGATTGAGCAGTTCTTC.

V is TRBV5-1 and J is TRBJ1-5; 10 nucleotides agree with TRBD1. The junction had 5 bases not matched to a gene; V was cut back by 6 bases and J by 5 bases. Germline-derived CDR1 and CDR2 are SGHRS and YFSETQ. The CDR3 consists of 14 residues. CDR3 sequence reads: CASTPGTGDQPQHF. CDR3 DNA sequence: TGCGCCAGCACTCCCGGGACAGGGGATCAGCCCCAGCATTTT.

The gene calls are TRBV7-2 and TRBJ1-5, with D hard to call. This CDR3 comprises 15 residues. V dropped 1 base and J dropped 3 bases, with 10 bases sitting between them. The germline V gene has CDR1 SGHTA and CDR2 FQGNSA. The CDR3 region is CASSLGSYYNQPQHF. CDR3 coding DNA: TGTGCCAGCAGCTTAGGGAGTTACTACAATCAGCCCCAGCATTTT. Together with reference TRBV7-2 and TRBJ1-5, the CDR3 gives the full variable domain: GAGVSQSPSNKVTEKGKDVELRCDPISGHTALYWYRQSLGQGLEFLIYFQGNSAPDKSGLPSDRFSAERTGGSVSTLTIQRTQQEDSAVYLCASSLGSYYNQPQHFGDGTRLSIL.

The rearrangement joins TRBV19 to TRBJ1-1, with D perhaps matching TRBD1 (5 bases). The CDR3 totals 16 residues. Trimming pared 5 bases from V and 2 bases from J, leaving 18 bases between. In germline, CDR1 is LNHDA, CDR2 SQIVND (reference sequence). CDR3 coding DNA: TGTGCCAGTAGTCCTCCAGGGACTAGAATTAACACTGAAGCTTTCTTT. Translation gives CASSPPGTRINTEAFF.

The chain recombines TRBV9 with TRBJ1-5; D uncertain. The CDR3 consists of 13 residues. Trimming pared 0 bases from V and 9 bases from J, leaving 10 bases between. Germline assignment: CDR1 SGDLS and CDR2 YYNGEE. The CDR3 bases are TGTGCCAGCAGCGTAGGGCAGGCGGGGCCCCAGCATTTT. Translated, it gives CASSVGQAGPQHF.

The CDR3 protein is CASSTRDREYEQYF. In DNA form, the CDR3 reads TGCGCCAGCAGTACCCGGGACAGGGAATACGAGCAGTACTTC. The V call is TRBV10-1, the J call TRBJ2-7; 9 bases align to TRBD1. CDR1 is WNHNN and CDR2 is SYGVQD in the germline V gene (reference sequence). The CDR3 covers 14 residues. The V and J ends lost 5 bases and 4 bases, in that order; junction bases with no gene match: 6.

This chain links TRBV4-2 with TRBJ2-1, with TRBD2 matching 10 bases. This CDR3 contains 18 residues. Germline-derived CDR1 and CDR2 are LGHNA and YNFKEQ. The V and J ends lost 4 bases and 7 bases, in that order; junction bases with no gene match: 16. CDR3 residues: CASSPLFVGAGGANEQFF. In DNA, the CDR3 is TGTGCCAGCAGCCCCCTCTTCGTTGGAGCGGGAGGGGCGAATGAGCAGTTCTTC.

The genes are TRBV7-9 and TRBJ1-4; D gene uncertain. Per the germline V gene, CDR1 is SEHNR and CDR2 is FQNEAQ (reference sequence). V was cut by 1 base and J by 5 bases, with 11 bases left in between. This CDR3 spans 15 amino acids. The CDR3 region has the DNA TGTGCCAGCAGCTTAGTGGCAGCGGGAAATGAAAAACTGTTTTTT. It is translated as CASSLVAAGNEKLFF.

The rearrangement uses TRBV10-3 and TRBJ1-5; D unclear. The CDR3 runs 15 residues. V lost 0 bases to trimming and J lost 6 bases, with 12 bases between them. The germline CDR1 and CDR2 sequences are ENHRY and SYGVKD. The CDR3 coding sequence is TGTGCCATCAGTGAGTCGGAGGGAGCTAGTCAGCCCCAGCATTTT. The encoded protein is CAISESEGASQPQHF.